These 8 T cell receptor beta chains share one sample of origin, sequenced in a study of T cell repertoires in cytomegalovirus infection. TCRdb itself ran the reads through MiXCR, one entry per CDR3 protein. The table shows around 300,000 distinct CDR3 sequences, with more than 20% occurring only once. These receptors lack a known antigen. The source material was cultured PBMCs, sampled from culture after CMV antigen stimulation. Receptors were obtained from a human donor in good health (CMV status not recorded). Some clones in this sample may be carry-over from other donors' samples.

CDR3 DNA sequence: TGTGCCATCGGTAGGGTGACTGAAGCTTTCTTT. Translating gives CAIGRVTEAFF. The chain employs TRBV10-3 and TRBJ1-1; D remains ambiguous. The CDR3 runs 11 residues. CDR1 ENHRY and CDR2 SYGVKD come from the germline V gene. Deletions cut 8 bases from V and 5 bases from J, with 9 bases between.

The chain links TRBV27 to TRBJ2-1; D uncertain. The CDR3 runs 12 residues. From germline, CDR1 is MNHEY and CDR2 SMNVEV (reference sequence). V dropped 7 bases and J dropped 4 bases, with 8 bases sitting between them. The CDR3 DNA sequence: TGTGCCAGCAAGAGGTTTTACAATGAGCAGTTCTTC. Translation: CASKRFYNEQFF.

This clonotype was counted many times. This chain connects TRBV7-8 to TRBJ2-7, with 7 nucleotides matching TRBD2. Germline CDR1 SGHVS, CDR2 FQNEAQ. CDR3 length: 12 amino acids. The ends lost 4 bases at V and 6 bases at J; junction bases unmatched: 3. The CDR3 sequence: CASSSGTTEQYV. DNA for the CDR3: TGTGCCAGCAGCTCCGGGACTACCGAGCAGTACGTC.

The chain has TRBV12-3 or TRBV12-4 and TRBJ2-5; no clear D. The CDR3 is 13 amino acids. With 7 bases removed from V and 1 base from J, the gap between germline ends came to 10 bases. Here the CDR3 reads CASTLTIQETQYF. The CDR3 nucleotides read TGTGCCAGCACCTTAACCATCCAAGAGACCCAGTACTTC.

The V gene is TRBV4-2, the J gene TRBJ1-2; the D gene is possibly TRBD1 (5 bases). In germline, CDR1 is LGHNA, CDR2 YNFKEQ. This CDR3 is built from 15 residues. V lost 1 base and J lost 1, with 10 bases in between. The CDR3 sequence: CASSQGTSFNYGYTF. The DNA for the CDR3 is TGTGCCAGCAGCCAAGGGACATCTTTTAACTATGGCTACACCTTC.

This clonotype was detected ten times or more. This CDR3 is CASSQGGSGNTIYF. The CDR3 nucleotides are TGTGCCAGCAGCCAAGGGGGATCTGGAAACACCATATATTTT. V gene TRBV7-6 combines with J gene TRBJ1-3, with TRBD1 as a possible D gene (6 bases). V was cut by 5 bases and J by 1 base, with 9 bases left in between. This CDR3 spans 14 amino acids. CDR1 is SGHVS, CDR2 FNYEAQ, per germline.

The chain employs TRBV6-2 or TRBV6-3 and TRBJ1-5, with TRBD1 as a possible D gene (5 bases). Looked up from germline, CDR1 is MNHEY and CDR2 is SVGEGT. V was cut by 2 bases and J by 3 bases, with 14 bases left in between. The CDR3 is made up of 16 amino acids. Here the CDR3 reads CASSYVGAQTNQPQHF. The CDR3 DNA reads TGTGCCAGCAGTTACGTTGGGGCGCAGACCAATCAGCCCCAGCATTTT.

This clonotype was seen at least ten times. The chain recombines TRBV6-2 or TRBV6-3 with TRBJ2-7, with D perhaps matching TRBD1 (6 bases). The CDR3 contains 14 residues. V was shortened by 8 bases and J by 5 bases, with 19 bases between the two germline ends. Germline values: CDR1 MNHEY, CDR2 SVGEGT. The CDR3 region is CASLRGRVGHEQYV. The CDR3 nucleotides are TGTGCCAGCTTGAGGGGGAGAGTGGGTCACGAGCAGTACGTC.